These 21 T cell receptor beta chains originate from one sample sequenced in a study of OX40 agonist ivuxolimab in advanced cancers. The assay was immunoSEQ multiplex PCR, and TCRdb's table has in-frame clones only and misses some. The table shows fewer than 85,000 clones, with roughly nine tenths occurring only once. The sample here was CD4+ or CD8+ T cells sorted from blood, taken in a trial of the OX40 agonist ivuxolimab. All receptors come from an adult with an advanced solid tumor such as melanoma, head and neck, liver or kidney cancer.

This chain uses TRBV6-1 with TRBJ2-7; 9 bases are shared with TRBD1. V shed 2 bases and J 6 bases; nucleotides not matched to a gene: 8. Germline CDR1 is MNHNS and CDR2 is SASEGT. The CDR3 is 15 residues long. The CDR3 DNA reads TGTGCCAGCAGTGAATGGAGGACAGGGGTTGCCGAGCAGTACTTC. It yields the protein CASSEWRTGVAEQYF.

This clone was recorded only once. The chain carries TRBV7-2 and TRBJ2-5; TRBD2 aligns across 10 bases. The junction had 11 bases not matched to a gene; V was cut back by 3 bases and J by 10 bases. Looked up from germline, CDR1 is SGHTA and CDR2 is FQGNSA. The CDR3 runs 15 residues. The DNA of the CDR3 is TGTGCCAGCAGCTTTAGTATGTTAGCGGGAGGAGTCCAGTACTTC. Protein product: CASSFSMLAGGVQYF.

This chain uses TRBV5-4 with TRBJ1-2; D unclear. This CDR3 contains 13 residues. The germline CDR1 and CDR2 sequences are SGHNT and YYREEE (reference sequence). The germline V and J ends were trimmed by 0 bases and 9 bases, with 12 bases remaining between them. CDR3 residues: CASSLAGVIRYTF. The CDR3 nucleotides are TGTGCCAGCAGCTTGGCCGGAGTGATTCGCTACACCTTC.

The rearrangement uses TRBV6-5 and TRBJ2-1; D might be TRBD1 or TRBD2, each matching 7 bases. V lost 2 bases to trimming and J lost 7 bases, with 12 bases between them. From germline, CDR1 is MNHEY and CDR2 SVGAGI. The CDR3 is made up of 14 amino acids. The CDR3 sequence is CASSYNRGGNEQFF. DNA of the CDR3: TGTGCCAGCAGTTACAACAGGGGAGGGAATGAGCAGTTCTTC.

This CDR3 is CASSVGPTGALNYGYTF. In DNA form, the CDR3 reads TGTGCCAGCAGCGTAGGCCCGACAGGGGCCCTCAACTATGGCTACACCTTC. The V call is TRBV9, the J call TRBJ1-2; 8 positions agree with TRBD1. The CDR3 runs to 17 residues. V gave up 0 bases and J gave up 2 bases; unmatched junction bases: 9. The germline CDR1 and CDR2 sequences are SGDLS and YYNGEE.

The CDR3 is CASSLAGGRETQYF. The DNA for the CDR3 is TGTGCCAGCAGCTTAGCGGGGGGGCGAGAGACCCAGTACTTC. The chain has TRBV2 and TRBJ2-5, with 11 bases that match TRBD2. V lost 6 bases to trimming and J lost 4 bases; unmatched junction nucleotides: 4. From germline, CDR1 is SNHLY and CDR2 FYNNEI. CDR3 size: 14 residues. Full variable domain (missing parts from reference TRBV2 and TRBJ2-5): EPEVTQTPSHQVTQMGQEVILRCVPISNHLYFYWYRQILGQKVEFLVSFYNNEISEKSEIFDDQFSVERPDGSNFTLKIRSTKLEDSAMYFCASSLAGGRETQYFGPGTRLLVL.

The CDR3 DNA is TGTGCCAGCACCTCCGGACAGGAACGATCTGGCTACACCTTC. This gives the protein CASTSGQERSGYTF. V gene TRBV6-5 combines with J gene TRBJ1-2; 7 bases fit TRBD1. There are 14 residues in the CDR3. Germline CDR1 MNHEY, CDR2 SVGAGI. Germline trimming cut 7 bases from V and 7 bases from J; bases unmatched to any gene: 12.

The chain couples TRBV4-3 to TRBJ2-5, with 10 nucleotides matching TRBD2. CDR3 length: 18 residues. Germline V gene data show CDR1 as LGHNA and CDR2 as YSLEER. The V segment lost 0 bases and the J segment 4 bases; nucleotides outside the gene matches: 11. The CDR3 reads CASSQELGSSGGIETQYF. Written as DNA, the CDR3 is TGCGCCAGCAGCCAAGAGCTTGGGTCTAGCGGGGGAATAGAGACCCAGTACTTC.

CDR3 region: CASSDEAGVGADTQYF. The CDR3 bases are TGTGCCAGCAGTGACGAGGCGGGAGTAGGGGCAGATACGCAGTATTTT. This sequence joins TRBV6-4 and TRBJ2-3, with 7 positions matching TRBD2. This CDR3 has 16 amino acids. Germline V lookup: CDR1 MRHNA, CDR2 SNTAGT. With V trimmed by 2 bases and J by 4 bases, 9 bases remained unmatched.

The CDR3 nucleotides read TGTGCCATCAGTGAGTCGTGGGAGACCCAGTACTTC. Encoded protein: CAISESWETQYF. V gene TRBV10-3 combines with J gene TRBJ2-5; no clear D. The CDR3 consists of 12 residues. V lost 0 bases, J lost 5 bases, and 4 bases lay in between. CDR1 and CDR2 from the germline V gene are ENHRY and SYGVKD.

This chain connects TRBV7-2 to TRBJ2-7, with D unresolved. V was clipped by 2 bases and J by 6 bases, with 11 bases between them. CDR3 length: 13 residues. The germline CDR1 and CDR2 sequences are SGHTA and FQGNSA. The CDR3 reads CASSLWARREQYF. The CDR3 nucleotides read TGTGCCAGCAGCTTATGGGCGAGGCGCGAGCAGTACTTC. The full variable domain, with the rest looked up from reference TRBV7-2 and TRBJ2-7, is GAGVSQSPSNKVTEKGKDVELRCDPISGHTALYWYRQSLGQGLEFLIYFQGNSAPDKSGLPSDRFSAERTGGSVSTLTIQRTQQEDSAVYLCASSLWARREQYFGPGTRLTVT.

V usage is TRBV2 and J usage is TRBJ1-5; D unclear. The CDR3 runs to 15 residues. V was pared by 1 base and J by 3 bases, with 10 bases between. The germline gives CDR1 SNHLY, CDR2 FYNNEI. The CDR3 DNA reads TGTGCCAGCAGTGAAGTAGCGGGGTCCAATCAGCCCCAGCATTTT. This gives the protein CASSEVAGSNQPQHF.

This sequence joins TRBV6-1 and TRBJ2-3, with 8 bases fitting TRBD2. The CDR3 extends over 17 amino acids. Germline CDR1 MNHNS, CDR2 SASEGT. J was trimmed by 6 bases and V by 7 bases; bases with no gene match: 18. Here the CDR3 DNA reads TGTGCCAGCATTGATTCCGGAACAGCGGGGGCGCGGGATACGCAGTATTTT. Amino acids: CASIDSGTAGARDTQYF.

V is TRBV19 and J is TRBJ1-3; maybe TRBD1 (5 bases). Trimming shortened V by 5 bases and J by 4 bases, and 12 bases separated the two germline ends. Per germline, CDR1 LNHDA and CDR2 SQIVND (reference sequence). This CDR3 spans 14 amino acids. CDR3 region: CASSPQGYGNTIYF. The CDR3 DNA reads as TGTGCCAGTAGTCCTCAGGGTTACGGAAACACCATATATTTT.

This clone was observed a handful of times. This chain links TRBV21-1 with TRBJ1-5; the D call in the table, TRBD1, was not verified against the DNA. TRBV21-1 is tagged as a pseudogene. This CDR3 comprises 18 residues. CDR3 sequence: CASSPRDRGLYSNQPQHF. For the CDR3, the DNA is TGTGCCAGCAGCCCCCGGGACAGGGGCCTCTATAGCAATCAGCCCCAGCATTTT.

The chain links TRBV2 to TRBJ2-7, with D possibly called TRBD1 or TRBD2 (6 bases each). This CDR3 region has 14 residues. From germline, CDR1 is SNHLY and CDR2 FYNNEI. Trimming took off 8 bases at V and 0 bases at J, with 14 bases between the two ends. The CDR3 loop reads CASFREGGSYEQYF. CDR3 nucleotide sequence: TGTGCCAGCTTCCGTGAGGGGGGCTCCTACGAGCAGTACTTC.

J is TRBJ2-5 and V is TRBV11-2; 8 bases fit TRBD2. The CDR3 has 14 amino acids. The J segment lost 5 bases and the V segment lost 4 bases, leaving 6 bases of the junction unmatched. The germline gives CDR1 SGHAT, CDR2 FQNNGV. CDR3 amino acids: CASSWSGSRETQYF. The DNA of the CDR3 is TGTGCCAGCAGCTGGAGCGGGAGTCGGGAGACCCAGTACTTC.

The genes are TRBV6-1 and TRBJ1-4; 8 positions agree with TRBD1. This CDR3 is built from 14 residues. Germline V gene sequence: CDR1 MNHNS, CDR2 SASEGT. Unmatched junction bases numbered 5, after V lost 6 bases and J lost 5 bases. The CDR3 coding sequence is TGTGCCAGCAGGGGGGACAGGCCGAATGAAAAACTGTTTTTT. The encoded protein is CASRGDRPNEKLFF.

The chain couples TRBV19 to TRBJ1-1; no definite D call. The germline CDR1 and CDR2 sequences are LNHDA and SQIVND (reference sequence). The V and J ends lost 6 bases and 6 bases respectively, with 8 bases between them. The CDR3 length is 11 residues. In nucleotides, the CDR3 is TGTGCCAGTAGCCACCCTTCTGAAGCTTTCTTT. It yields the protein CASSHPSEAFF.

This chain connects TRBV4-1 to TRBJ1-4, with D possibly being TRBD1 (5 bases). Germline V gene sequence: CDR1 MGHRA, CDR2 YSYEKL. Trimming took off 1 base at V and 12 bases at J, with 18 bases between the two ends. The CDR3 extends over 15 amino acids. The CDR3 DNA follows: TGCGCCAGCAGCCAAGGAGGGGCAGGGTCCAGGCAACTGTTTTTT. It specifies CASSQGGAGSRQLFF.

CDR3 protein: CASSQIAGEWIYNEQFF. CDR3 nucleotides: TGTGCCAGCAGCCAAATAGCGGGAGAATGGATCTACAATGAGCAGTTCTTC. The chain links TRBV14 to TRBJ2-1; TRBD2 matches 9 bases. This CDR3 is 17 amino acids long. Losses at the gene ends were 2 bases for V and 3 bases for J; bases not matched to a gene: 8. The germline V gene has CDR1 SGHDN and CDR2 FVKESK.